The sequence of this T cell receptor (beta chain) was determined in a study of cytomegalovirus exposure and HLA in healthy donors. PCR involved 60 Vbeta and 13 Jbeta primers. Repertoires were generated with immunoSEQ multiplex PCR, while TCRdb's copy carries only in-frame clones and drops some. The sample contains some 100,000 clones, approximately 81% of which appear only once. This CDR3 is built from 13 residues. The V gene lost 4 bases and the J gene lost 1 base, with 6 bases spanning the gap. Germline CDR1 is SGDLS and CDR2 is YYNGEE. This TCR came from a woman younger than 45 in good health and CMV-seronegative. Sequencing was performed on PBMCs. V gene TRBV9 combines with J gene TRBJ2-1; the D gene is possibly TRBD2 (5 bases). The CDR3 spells CASSTGSYNEQFF. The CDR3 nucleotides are TGTGCCAGCAGCACGGGGTCCTACAATGAGCAGTTCTTC.